These 14 T cell receptor beta chains share one sample of origin, sequenced in a study of cytomegalovirus exposure and HLA in healthy donors. Both 60 Vbeta primers and 13 Jbeta primers went into the PCR. Method: immunoSEQ multiplex PCR; TCRdb's copy keeps in-frame clones and lacks some. The sample carries approximately 160,000 clones, about 80% recorded once. Input material: PBMCs. These receptors came from a man aged 18 to 30 in good health and CMV-seronegative.

This clone was found once. This sequence joins TRBV9 and TRBJ2-7, with D tentatively TRBD2 (5 bases). Trimming took 0 bases from V and 4 from J, leaving 14 bases between them. The CDR3 has 15 amino acids. Per the germline V gene, CDR1 is SGDLS and CDR2 is YYNGEE. In DNA form, the CDR3 reads TGTGCCAGCAGCGTAGCCGGGGTTGGGCCTTACGAGCAGTACTTC. Its protein is CASSVAGVGPYEQYF.

The chain combines TRBV5-1 with TRBJ1-2; TRBD1 aligns across 9 bases. Germline V lookup: CDR1 SGHRS, CDR2 YFSETQ. The CDR3 is 13 amino acids. V shed 6 bases, J shed 7 bases, and the junction held 7 bases outside the gene matches. The CDR3 loop reads CASTRTGEGGYTF. The CDR3 DNA reads TGCGCCAGCACAAGGACAGGGGAGGGTGGCTACACCTTC.

This clone was recorded only once. The chain carries TRBV7-6 and TRBJ2-2, with 8 positions matching TRBD1. The germline CDR1 and CDR2 sequences are SGHVS and FNYEAQ. The CDR3 is 16 residues long. J was trimmed by 4 bases and V by 1 base; bases with no gene match: 5. Here the CDR3 reads CASSLGRGRVTGELFF. The CDR3 region has the DNA TGTGCCAGCAGCTTAGGCAGGGGGCGCGTCACCGGGGAGCTGTTTTTT.

This clone was picked up a small number of times. V gene TRBV6-6 combines with J gene TRBJ1-5; 7 bases map to TRBD1. The ends lost 6 bases at V and 6 bases at J; junction bases unmatched: 8. Germline CDR1 reads MNHNY; CDR2 reads SVGAGI (reference sequence). The CDR3 has 14 amino acids. CDR3 amino acids: CASRLTGVGQPQHF. For the CDR3, the DNA is TGTGCCAGCAGACTAACAGGGGTTGGTCAGCCCCAGCATTTT.

The chain has TRBV10-1 and TRBJ2-7, with D tentatively TRBD1 (6 bases). CDR3 length: 11 amino acids. Germline assignment: CDR1 WNHNN and CDR2 SYGVQD (reference sequence). The ends were cut back, 7 bases at V and 4 bases at J, with 8 bases in the middle. CDR3 loop: CASTQGYEQYF. In DNA, the CDR3 is TGCGCCAGCACCCAGGGGTACGAGCAGTACTTC.

J is TRBJ1-1 and V is TRBV18; a weak D match, TRBD1 (6 bases). Trimming removed 1 base from V and 2 bases from J, with 11 bases in between. CDR1 and CDR2 from the germline V gene are KGHSH and LQKENI. The CDR3 consists of 15 residues. The CDR3 here is CASSPRDIGNTEAFF. CDR3 sequence (DNA): TGTGCCAGCTCACCACGGGACATAGGTAACACTGAAGCTTTCTTT.

This chain links TRBV19 with TRBJ2-1, with 8 bases aligning to TRBD2. Germline V gene lookup returns CDR1 LNHDA and CDR2 SQIVND (reference sequence). The CDR3 has 15 residues. The junction had 6 bases not matched to a gene; V was cut back by 2 bases and J by 6 bases. The CDR3 loop reads CASSIWTSRSNEQFF. For the CDR3, the DNA is TGTGCCAGTAGTATATGGACTAGCCGTTCCAATGAGCAGTTCTTC.

The chain links TRBV6-5 to TRBJ2-7; 9 bases fit TRBD2. Germline V gene data show CDR1 as MNHEY and CDR2 as SVGAGI. The CDR3 consists of 16 residues. V shed 2 bases and J 3 bases; nucleotides not matched to a gene: 8. The DNA for the CDR3 is TGTGCCAGCAGTTACCGGAGACTAGCGGATTTCTACGAGCAGTACTTC. Translating it yields CASSYRRLADFYEQYF.

This clone was counted a single time. V and J are TRBV27 and TRBJ2-3, with D unresolved. Germline assignment: CDR1 MNHEY and CDR2 SMNVEV (reference sequence). Trimming cost V 6 bases and J 6 bases, with 16 bases left between them. CDR3 length: 14 residues. CDR3 bases: TGTGCCAGCAGCATTTGGCCCCGCCATGATACGCAGTATTTT. It codes for CASSIWPRHDTQYF.

V gene TRBV6-1 combines with J gene TRBJ1-2; 7 nucleotides match TRBD1. Germline CDR1 is MNHNS and CDR2 is SASEGT. CDR3 size: 15 residues. V was clipped by 6 bases and J by 4 bases; unmatched bases: 11. The CDR3 region is CASRAGTADSYGYTF. CDR3 DNA sequence: TGTGCCAGCAGGGCCGGGACAGCCGACTCCTATGGCTACACCTTC.

The chain has TRBV6-5 and TRBJ2-2; D not certain. The germline V and J ends were trimmed by 2 bases and 2 bases, with 6 bases remaining between them. CDR1 is MNHEY, CDR2 SVGAGI, per germline. The CDR3 is 14 residues long. CDR3 sequence: CASSYLANTGELFF. CDR3 coding DNA: TGTGCCAGCAGTTACCTGGCAAACACCGGGGAGCTGTTTTTT.

This clone has just one count. This chain links TRBV15 with TRBJ1-3; 8 bases map to TRBD1. Germline trimming cut 4 bases from V and 3 bases from J; bases unmatched to any gene: 5. Germline-derived CDR1 and CDR2 are LNHNV and YYDKDF (reference sequence). The CDR3 extends over 15 amino acids. CDR3 DNA sequence: TGTGCCACCAGCAAAGACAGGGGAAGTGGAAACACCATATATTTT. Amino acids: CATSKDRGSGNTIYF. Together with reference TRBV15 and TRBJ1-3, the CDR3 gives the full variable domain: DAMVIQNPRYQVTQFGKPVTLSCSQTLNHNVMYWYQQKSSQAPKLLFHYYDKDFNNEADTPDNFQSRRPNTSFCFLDIRSPGLGDTAMYLCATSKDRGSGNTIYFGEGSWLTVV.

The V and J genes are TRBV5-6 and TRBJ2-2, with 11 bases aligning to TRBD1. Germline loops: CDR1 SGHDT, CDR2 YYEEEE. This CDR3 is built from 17 residues. V was pared by 4 bases and J by 7 bases, with 12 bases of the junction left unmatched. CDR3 loop: CASSPGMWTGGSGELFF. CDR3 DNA sequence: TGTGCCAGCAGCCCCGGAATGTGGACAGGGGGCAGCGGGGAGCTGTTTTTT.

The rearrangement links TRBV7-9 to TRBJ2-7, with TRBD1 matching over 7 bases. The CDR3 is 13 residues long. CDR1 is SEHNR, CDR2 FQNEAQ, per germline (reference sequence). The V segment lost 5 bases and the J segment 6 bases; nucleotides outside the gene matches: 7. CDR3 protein: CASSPPDRAEQYF. The CDR3 DNA reads as TGTGCCAGCAGCCCCCCTGACAGGGCCGAGCAGTACTTC.